Below are 16 T cell receptor beta chains sequenced from a single sample in a study of CD4 T cells in relation to SARS-CoV-2 and coronaviruses. Sequencing used immunoSEQ multiplex PCR; TCRdb keeps in-frame clones, though not all of them. This sample has approximately 70,000 clones, with approximately 93% found just once. Unexposed donor CD4+ T cells date from 2011-2018, before the COVID-19 pandemic. The source material was naive CD4+ T cells from PBMCs. Documented subset: naive CD4+ T cells isolated by negative enrichment. The receptors here all came from a human donor in good health.

This chain connects TRBV5-4 to TRBJ2-7; 11 bases fit TRBD1. V dropped 4 bases and J dropped 4; count of bases not matched to a gene: 10. The CDR3 loop spans 16 amino acids. CDR1 SGHNT and CDR2 YYREEE come from the germline V gene (reference sequence). The CDR3 here is CASSKGQGVGSYEQYF. In DNA, the CDR3 is TGTGCCAGCAGCAAGGGACAGGGGGTGGGTTCTTACGAGCAGTACTTC.

The chain is built from TRBV27 and TRBJ2-2; weak D call: TRBD2 (5 bases). V was trimmed by 4 bases and J by 6 bases, leaving 15 bases between them. The germline V gene has CDR1 MNHEY and CDR2 SMNVEV (reference sequence). The CDR3 loop spans 15 amino acids. In DNA form, the CDR3 reads TGTGCCAGCAGTTCCCGAGGACCGGGATCCGGGGAGCTGTTTTTT. Translating gives CASSSRGPGSGELFF.

The chain recombines TRBV7-3 with TRBJ2-3; D is unresolved. Germline lookup yields CDR1 SGHTA and CDR2 FQGTGA. The CDR3 is 12 amino acids. Trimming cost V 10 bases and J 0 bases, with 8 bases left between them. CDR3 nucleotides: TGTGCCACCACCGACAGCACAGATACGCAGTATTTT. Translation: CATTDSTDTQYF.

J is TRBJ1-2 and V is TRBV18; 10 bases match TRBD1. The CDR3 runs 14 residues. Germline trimming cut 5 bases from V and 8 bases from J; bases unmatched to any gene: 8. The germline V gene encodes CDR1 KGHSH and CDR2 LQKENI. CDR3 nucleotides: TGTGCCAGCTCAGAGTCGACAGGGGGCGGAGGCTACACCTTC. It is translated as CASSESTGGGGYTF.

This clone was found a few times. The chain joins TRBV25-1 to TRBJ2-7, with TRBD1 matching over 9 bases. The CDR3 extends over 14 amino acids. Germline V gene lookup returns CDR1 MGHDK and CDR2 SYGVNS. The V and J ends lost 9 bases and 1 base, in that order; junction bases with no gene match: 7. CDR3 sequence reads: CASRDRAFSYEQYF. The CDR3 bases are TGTGCCAGTAGGGACAGGGCTTTTTCCTACGAGCAGTACTTC.

This chain joins TRBV7-8 and TRBJ1-1; D ambiguous. This CDR3 region has 14 residues. Germline V gene lookup returns CDR1 SGHVS and CDR2 FQNEAQ. V was shortened by 5 bases and J by 4 bases, with 14 bases between the two germline ends. CDR3 sequence reads: CASSAQPVGTEAFF. The CDR3 region has the DNA TGTGCCAGCAGCGCCCAGCCAGTTGGCACTGAAGCTTTCTTT. The full variable domain, its missing parts supplied by reference TRBV7-8 and TRBJ1-1, is GAGVSQSPRYKVAKRGQDVALRCDPISGHVSLFWYQQALGQGPEFLTYFQNEAQLDKSGLPSDRFFAERPEGSVSTLKIQRTQQEDSAVYLCASSAQPVGTEAFFGQGTRLTVV.

The chain carries TRBV28 and TRBJ1-5, with 8 nucleotides matching TRBD1. V shed 8 bases, J shed 13 bases, and the junction held 10 bases outside the gene matches. The germline V gene encodes CDR1 MDHEN and CDR2 SYDVKM. The CDR3 loop spans 12 amino acids. The CDR3 sequence is CASDEGQGGQHF. CDR3 nucleotides: TGTGCCAGCGACGAAGGACAGGGTGGACAGCATTTT.

The sample holds a few counts of this clone. The chain couples TRBV7-9 to TRBJ2-2; 11 nucleotides align to TRBD1. CDR1 is SEHNR and CDR2 is FQNEAQ in the germline V gene (reference sequence). The CDR3 loop spans 16 amino acids. With 5 bases clipped from V and 6 bases from J, the junction kept 8 bases outside the gene matches. The CDR3 DNA is TGTGCCAGCAGCCCAAGGACAGGGGGCTTCCCCGGGGAGCTGTTTTTT. It translates to CASSPRTGGFPGELFF. The variable domain in full, completed from reference TRBV7-9 and TRBJ2-2, reads DTGVSQNPRHKITKRGQNVTFRCDPISEHNRLYWYRQTLGQGPEFLTYFQNEAQLEKSRLLSDRFSAERPKGSFSTLEIQRTEQGDSAMYLCASSPRTGGFPGELFFGEGSRLTVL.

The rearrangement joins TRBV18 to TRBJ2-3, with D uncertain. V lost 5 bases to trimming and J lost 1 base, with 10 bases between them. Germline values: CDR1 KGHSH, CDR2 LQKENI. The CDR3 runs to 14 residues. The CDR3 coding sequence is TGTGCCAGCTCAACCGACTCGGGCACAGATACGCAGTATTTT. Translated: CASSTDSGTDTQYF.

The J gene is TRBJ1-5, the V gene TRBV6-6, with 7 bases matching TRBD1. Per germline, CDR1 MNHNY and CDR2 SVGAGI (reference sequence). There are 15 residues in the CDR3. V was pared by 7 bases and J by 1 base, with 7 bases of the junction left unmatched. CDR3 region: CASILMDRSNQPQHF. CDR3 nucleotide sequence: TGTGCCAGCATTCTCATGGACAGGAGCAATCAGCCCCAGCATTTT.

This chain uses TRBV5-1 with TRBJ1-2, with 10 bases lining up with TRBD1. The CDR3 has 14 residues. CDR1 and CDR2 (germline): SGHRS, YFSETQ. V trimming: 5 bases; J trimming: 8 bases; junction bases outside the gene matches: 9. The DNA of the CDR3 is TGCGCCAGCAGGGCCGGGACAGGGGTCCCCGGCTACACCTTC. Protein: CASRAGTGVPGYTF. Using reference TRBV5-1 and TRBJ1-2 for the parts outside the CDR3, the full variable domain is KAGVTQTPRYLIKTRGQQVTLSCSPISGHRSVSWYQQTPGQGLQFLFEYFSETQRNKGNFPGRFSGRQFSNSRSEMNVSTLELGDSALYLCASRAGTGVPGYTFGSGTRLTVV.

This chain links TRBV7-9 with TRBJ1-2; 7 positions agree with TRBD1. Germline V gives CDR1 SEHNR, CDR2 FQNEAQ (reference sequence). V dropped 0 bases and J dropped 4; count of bases not matched to a gene: 2. The CDR3 totals 14 residues. CDR3 nucleotides: TGTGCCAGCAGCTTAGCTGGGACAGCCTATGGCTACACCTTC. Amino acids: CASSLAGTAYGYTF. Complete variable domain (other parts from reference TRBV7-9 and TRBJ1-2): DTGVSQNPRHKITKRGQNVTFRCDPISEHNRLYWYRQTLGQGPEFLTYFQNEAQLEKSRLLSDRFSAERPKGSFSTLEIQRTEQGDSAMYLCASSLAGTAYGYTFGSGTRLTVV.

This clone was counted a few times. The gene calls are TRBV11-1 and TRBJ2-2; possible D gene TRBD1, 5 bases. This CDR3 contains 15 residues. CDR1 and CDR2 (germline): SGHAT, FQDESV (reference sequence). V was clipped by 1 base and J by 3 bases, with 9 bases between them. The CDR3: CASSLGQGHTGELFF. CDR3 nucleotide sequence: TGTGCCAGCAGCTTAGGGCAGGGCCACACCGGGGAGCTGTTTTTT.

This rearrangement joins TRBV30 to TRBJ2-5; 7 nucleotides line up with TRBD1. The V and J ends lost 3 bases and 5 bases, in that order; junction bases with no gene match: 6. From germline, CDR1 is GTSNPN and CDR2 SVGIG (reference sequence). The CDR3 totals 13 residues. CDR3 coding DNA: TGTGCCTGGAGACCAGGGGGTATGGAGACCCAGTACTTC. It is translated as CAWRPGGMETQYF.

The CDR3 nucleotides are TGTGCCAGCAGCTTGGGTGCTAGCGGGAGCTTCTACGAGCAGTACTTC. It codes for CASSLGASGSFYEQYF. The J gene is TRBJ2-7, the V gene TRBV5-4; 10 bases map to TRBD2. The germline V gene encodes CDR1 SGHNT and CDR2 YYREEE (reference sequence). After removal of 0 bases from V and 3 bases from J, the junction contained 6 bases not matched to a gene. The CDR3 runs 16 residues. Combining the CDR3 with reference TRBV5-4 and TRBJ2-7 gives the whole variable domain ETGVTQSPTHLIKTRGQQVTLRCSSQSGHNTVSWYQQALGQGPQFIFQYYREEENGRGNFPPRFSGLQFPNYSSELNVNALELDDSALYLCASSLGASGSFYEQYFGPGTRLTVT.

The CDR3 DNA is TGTGCCTGGAGAGGGGACAGGGGGAACGGCTACACCTTC. This encodes CAWRGDRGNGYTF. The chain is built from TRBV30 and TRBJ1-2; 11 bases map to TRBD1. This CDR3 spans 13 amino acids. V shed 3 bases, J shed 8 bases, and the junction held 5 bases outside the gene matches. Germline lookup yields CDR1 GTSNPN and CDR2 SVGIG (reference sequence).